This entry features one TCR beta chain sequence. Its specificity is not known. These data are taken from a study of blood T cells in healthy people across ages. Healthy Caucasian individuals from Russia aged about 6 to 95 served as donors. Primed by a sample-barcoded 5' primer and a J-beta primer mix, a second PCR proceeded for about 7 to 12 cycles. With 12 random nucleotides, a template-switch adaptor tagged each individual cDNA molecule. Each sample yielded at least 3 million CDR3-containing paired-end reads. MiXCR, applied by TCRdb to the 5' RACE reads, yields one record per CDR3 protein. The sample carries fewer than 2,000,000 distinct CDR3 sequences, 30% to 40% recorded once. Whole-study results and caveats: Naive CD4+ cell counts and diversity both ran higher in long-lived than in aged donors.

The CDR3 length is 13 residues. Germline CDR1 is DFQATT and CDR2 is SNEGSKA (reference sequence). V was pared by 5 bases and J by 4 bases, with 11 bases between. The source of this sequence is a human donor in good health. The sequenced material came from blood. V and J are TRBV20-1 and TRBJ1-4; D gene unclear. The CDR3 region has the DNA TGCAGTGCTTCGAGATTGGATAATGAAAAACTGTTTTTT. This translates into CSASRLDNEKLFF.